This section outlines one T cell receptor beta chain sequence together with its context. The CDR3 is 12 residues long. V lost 6 bases to trimming and J lost 5 bases, with 10 bases between them. The sample is drawn from a study of T-cell reconstitution after alpha-beta-depleted transplantation in children. Preparation of the TCRbeta library was carried out with unique molecular identifiers. From the PCR reads, TCRdb called clonotypes with MiXCR, one entry per CDR3 protein. The table includes around 250,000 distinct CDR3 sequences, approximately 9.6% detected once. The clonotype originates from a human donor who donated a stem cell graft to a child with SCID. The chain links TRBV12-3 or TRBV12-4 to TRBJ1-2; unclear D gene. Source: PBMCs from the stem cell graft donor, taken from the stem cell graft. CDR3 DNA sequence: TGTGCCAGCAGCTTGTCACAGTATGGCTACACCTTC. It translates to CASSLSQYGYTF.